The source of this T cell receptor beta chain is a study of cytomegalovirus exposure and HLA in healthy donors. Whole-study results and caveats: Later work associated more than 15,000 TCR beta sequences with HLA alleles at 0.05 false discovery rate.

A word on this clone: Its antigen remains unknown.

Germline CDR1 is MRHNA and CDR2 is SNTAGT. Between the trimmed V and J ends, which lost 4 bases and 7 bases, there was a span of 14 bases. This CDR3 spans 13 amino acids. PCR amplification relied on 60 Vbeta primers (plus 13 Jbeta primers). Generated by immunoSEQ multiplex PCR, the TCRdb table keeps only in-frame clones and is missing some. The sample holds 150,000 to 200,000 clones; roughly 80% are singletons and the top ten take roughly 7.8%. The specimen was PBMCs. The chain has TRBV6-4 and TRBJ2-7; possibly TRBD2 for D (5 bases). The clonotype was recovered from a woman aged 40 to 55 in good health and CMV-seropositive. CDR3 in DNA: TGTGCCAGCAGTGTGGGTGTGAGCGGTGAGCAGTACTTC. Translating gives CASSVGVSGEQYF.